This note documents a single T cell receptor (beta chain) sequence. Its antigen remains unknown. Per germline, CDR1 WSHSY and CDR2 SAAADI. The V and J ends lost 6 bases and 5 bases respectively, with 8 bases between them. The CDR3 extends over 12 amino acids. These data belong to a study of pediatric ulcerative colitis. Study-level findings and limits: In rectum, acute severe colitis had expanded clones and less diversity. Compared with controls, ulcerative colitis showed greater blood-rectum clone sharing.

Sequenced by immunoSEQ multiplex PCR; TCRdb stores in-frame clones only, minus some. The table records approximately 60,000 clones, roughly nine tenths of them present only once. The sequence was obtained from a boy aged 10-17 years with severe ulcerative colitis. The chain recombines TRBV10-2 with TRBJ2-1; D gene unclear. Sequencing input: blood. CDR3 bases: TGCGCCAGCAGCCCCACAGACAATGAGCAGTTCTTC. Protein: CASSPTDNEQFF.